This T cell receptor beta chain derives from a study of radiation and T cells in renal cell carcinoma. Repertoires were generated with immunoSEQ multiplex PCR, while TCRdb's copy carries only in-frame clones and drops some. The table has 150,000 or so clones, roughly 88% seen once. Time point specified: baseline pretreatment blood. Documented treatment: 15 Gy SBRT to primary tumor, nephrectomy 4 weeks later. Germline assignment: CDR1 SGHRS and CDR2 YFSETQ. The CDR3 totals 14 residues. V gave up 2 bases and J gave up 3 bases, with 12 bases separating them. As to this clone: What it binds is unknown.

General study results and limits: Pretreatment tumor biopsies were lacking, so baseline clonotypes are unknown.

Sequencing was performed on blood, taken from a patient whose treatment included radiotherapy and nephrectomy. This TCR was recovered from a woman between 50 and 59 years old with renal cell carcinoma. The V and J genes are TRBV5-1 and TRBJ2-7, with D uncertain. In nucleotides, the CDR3 is TGCGCCAGCAGCTTCACTACTTCTAGCTACGAGCAGTACTTC. Encoded protein: CASSFTTSSYEQYF.